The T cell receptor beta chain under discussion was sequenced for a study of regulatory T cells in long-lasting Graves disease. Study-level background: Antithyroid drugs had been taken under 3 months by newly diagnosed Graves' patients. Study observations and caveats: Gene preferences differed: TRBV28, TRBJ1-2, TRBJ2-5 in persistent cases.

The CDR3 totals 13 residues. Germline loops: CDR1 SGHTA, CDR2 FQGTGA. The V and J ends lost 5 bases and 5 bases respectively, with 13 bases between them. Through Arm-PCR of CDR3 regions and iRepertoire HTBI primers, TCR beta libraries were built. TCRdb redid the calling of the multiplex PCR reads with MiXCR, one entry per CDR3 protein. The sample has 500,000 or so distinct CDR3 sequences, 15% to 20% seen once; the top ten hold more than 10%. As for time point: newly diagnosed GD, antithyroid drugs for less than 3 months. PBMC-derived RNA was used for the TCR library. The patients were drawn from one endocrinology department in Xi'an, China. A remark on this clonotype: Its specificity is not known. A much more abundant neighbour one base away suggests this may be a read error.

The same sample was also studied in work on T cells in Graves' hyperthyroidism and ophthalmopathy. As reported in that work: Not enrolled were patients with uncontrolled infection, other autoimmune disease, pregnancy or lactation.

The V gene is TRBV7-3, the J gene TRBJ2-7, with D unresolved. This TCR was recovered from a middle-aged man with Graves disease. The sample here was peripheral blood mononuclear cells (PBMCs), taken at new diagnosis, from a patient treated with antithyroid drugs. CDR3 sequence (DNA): TGTGCCAGCAGCCCTAGAACCCTTGACGAGCAGTACTTC. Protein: CASSPRTLDEQYF.